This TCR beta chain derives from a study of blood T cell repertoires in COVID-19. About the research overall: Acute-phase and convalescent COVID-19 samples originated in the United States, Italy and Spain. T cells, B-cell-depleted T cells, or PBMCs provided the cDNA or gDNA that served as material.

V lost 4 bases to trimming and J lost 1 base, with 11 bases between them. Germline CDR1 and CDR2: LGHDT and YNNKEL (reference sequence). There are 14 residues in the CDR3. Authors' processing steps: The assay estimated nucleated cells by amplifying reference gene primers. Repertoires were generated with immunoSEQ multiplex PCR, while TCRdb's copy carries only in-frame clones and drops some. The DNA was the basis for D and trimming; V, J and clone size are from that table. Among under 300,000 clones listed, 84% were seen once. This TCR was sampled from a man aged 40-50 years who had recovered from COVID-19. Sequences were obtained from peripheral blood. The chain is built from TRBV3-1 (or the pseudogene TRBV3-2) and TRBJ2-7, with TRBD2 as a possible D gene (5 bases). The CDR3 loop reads CASSRAGGSYEQYF. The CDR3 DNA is TGTGCCAGCAGCCGCGCGGGCGGGTCCTACGAGCAGTACTTC.